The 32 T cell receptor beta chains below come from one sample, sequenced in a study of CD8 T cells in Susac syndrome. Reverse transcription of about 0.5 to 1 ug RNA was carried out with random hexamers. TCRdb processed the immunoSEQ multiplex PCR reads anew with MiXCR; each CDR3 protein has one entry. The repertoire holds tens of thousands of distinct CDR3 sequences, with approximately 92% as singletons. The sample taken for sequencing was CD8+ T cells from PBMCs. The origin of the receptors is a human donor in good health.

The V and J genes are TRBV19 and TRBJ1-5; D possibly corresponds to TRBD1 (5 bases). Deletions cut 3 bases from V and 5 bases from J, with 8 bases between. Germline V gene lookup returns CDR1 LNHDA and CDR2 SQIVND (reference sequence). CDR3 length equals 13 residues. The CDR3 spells CASSIRVYQPQHF. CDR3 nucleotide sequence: TGTGCCAGTAGTATCAGGGTTTATCAGCCCCAGCATTTT. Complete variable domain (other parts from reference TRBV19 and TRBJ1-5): DGGITQSPKYLFRKEGQNVTLSCEQNLNHDAMYWYRQDPGQGLRLIYYSQIVNDFQKGDIAEGYSVSREKKESFPLTVTSAQKNPTAFYLCASSIRVYQPQHFGDGTRLSIL.

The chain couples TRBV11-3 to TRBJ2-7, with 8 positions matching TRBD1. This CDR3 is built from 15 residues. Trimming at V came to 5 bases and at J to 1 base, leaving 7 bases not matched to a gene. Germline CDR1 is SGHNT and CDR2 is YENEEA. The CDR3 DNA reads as TGTGCCAGCAGCGTTGGACAGGGCCCGTCCTACGAGCAGTACTTC. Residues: CASSVGQGPSYEQYF.

CDR3 residues: CASSQEGTPTDTQYF. The CDR3 DNA reads TGCGCCAGCAGCCAGGAGGGGACACCCACAGATACGCAGTATTTT. V gene TRBV4-1 combines with J gene TRBJ2-3; perhaps D is TRBD1 or TRBD2 (6 bases each). CDR3 size: 15 residues. The V gene lost 3 bases and the J gene lost 2 bases, with 12 bases spanning the gap. Germline V lookup: CDR1 MGHRA, CDR2 YSYEKL.

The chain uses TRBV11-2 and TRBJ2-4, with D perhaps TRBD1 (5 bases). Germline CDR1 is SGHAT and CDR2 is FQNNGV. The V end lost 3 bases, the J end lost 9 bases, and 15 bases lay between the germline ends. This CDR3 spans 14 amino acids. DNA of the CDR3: TGTGCCAGCAGCTTTCGCATTGGAAGGGGCATTCAGTACTTC. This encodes CASSFRIGRGIQYF.

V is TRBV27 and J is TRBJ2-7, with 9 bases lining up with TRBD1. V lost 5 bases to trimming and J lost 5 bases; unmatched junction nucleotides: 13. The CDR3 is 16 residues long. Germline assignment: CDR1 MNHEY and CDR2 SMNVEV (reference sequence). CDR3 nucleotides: TGTGCCAGCAGTCATAGATCGGGACAGGGAAGCCACGAGCAGTACTTC. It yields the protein CASSHRSGQGSHEQYF.

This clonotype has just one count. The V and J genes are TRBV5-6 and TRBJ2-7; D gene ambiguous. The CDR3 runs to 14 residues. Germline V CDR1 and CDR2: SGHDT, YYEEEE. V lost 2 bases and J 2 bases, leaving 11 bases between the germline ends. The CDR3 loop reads CASSFATYTYEQYF. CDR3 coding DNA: TGTGCCAGCAGCTTTGCGACCTATACCTACGAGCAGTACTTC.

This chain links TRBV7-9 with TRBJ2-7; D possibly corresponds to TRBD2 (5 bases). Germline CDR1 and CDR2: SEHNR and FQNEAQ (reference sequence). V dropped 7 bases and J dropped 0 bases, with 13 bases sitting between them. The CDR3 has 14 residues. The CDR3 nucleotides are TGTGCCAGCACCCAAATCGGGGTCTCCTACGAGCAGTACTTC. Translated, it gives CASTQIGVSYEQYF.

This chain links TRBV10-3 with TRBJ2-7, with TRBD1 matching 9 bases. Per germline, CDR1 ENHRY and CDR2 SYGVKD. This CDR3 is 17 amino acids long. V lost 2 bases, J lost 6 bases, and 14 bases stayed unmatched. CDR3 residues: CAISEPGGTGIGSEQYF. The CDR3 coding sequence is TGTGCCATCAGTGAGCCTGGAGGGACAGGGATCGGGAGCGAGCAGTACTTC.

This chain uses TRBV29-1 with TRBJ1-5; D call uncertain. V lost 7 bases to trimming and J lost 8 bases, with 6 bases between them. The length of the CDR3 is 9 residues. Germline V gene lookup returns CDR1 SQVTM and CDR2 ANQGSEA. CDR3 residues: CSAGEPQHF. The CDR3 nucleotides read TGCAGCGCCGGGGAGCCCCAGCATTTT.

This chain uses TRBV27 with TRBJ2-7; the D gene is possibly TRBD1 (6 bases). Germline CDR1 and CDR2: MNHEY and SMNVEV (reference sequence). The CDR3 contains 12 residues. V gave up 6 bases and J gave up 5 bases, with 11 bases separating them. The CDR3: CASSAGEHEQYF. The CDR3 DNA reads TGTGCCAGCAGCGCAGGGGAGCACGAGCAGTACTTC.

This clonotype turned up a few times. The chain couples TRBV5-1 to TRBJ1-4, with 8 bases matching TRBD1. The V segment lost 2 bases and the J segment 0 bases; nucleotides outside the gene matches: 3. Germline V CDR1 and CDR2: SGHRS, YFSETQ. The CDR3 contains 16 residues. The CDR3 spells CASSFGTGTTNEKLFF. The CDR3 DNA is TGCGCCAGCAGCTTCGGGACAGGAACAACTAATGAAAAACTGTTTTTT.

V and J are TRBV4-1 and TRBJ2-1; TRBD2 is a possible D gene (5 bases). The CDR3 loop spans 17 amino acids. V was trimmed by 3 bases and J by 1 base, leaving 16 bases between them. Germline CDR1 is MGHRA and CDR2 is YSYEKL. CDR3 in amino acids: CASSHPDSPSSYNEQFF. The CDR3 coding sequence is TGCGCCAGCAGCCATCCGGACTCCCCTAGTTCCTACAATGAGCAGTTCTTC.

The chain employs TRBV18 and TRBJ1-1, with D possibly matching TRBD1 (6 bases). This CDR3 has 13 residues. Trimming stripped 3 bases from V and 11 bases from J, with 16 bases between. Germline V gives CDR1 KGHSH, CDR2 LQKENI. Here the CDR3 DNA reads TGTGCCAGCTCACCCAAAGACGACAGGCATGCTTTCTTT. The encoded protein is CASSPKDDRHAFF.

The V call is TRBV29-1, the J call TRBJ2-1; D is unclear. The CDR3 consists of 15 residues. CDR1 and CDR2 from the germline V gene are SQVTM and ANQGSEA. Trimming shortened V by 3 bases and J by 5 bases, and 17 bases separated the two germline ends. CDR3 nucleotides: TGCAGCGTTGAGCTAAGCACCCGGGTGGACAATGAGCAGTTCTTC. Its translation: CSVELSTRVDNEQFF.

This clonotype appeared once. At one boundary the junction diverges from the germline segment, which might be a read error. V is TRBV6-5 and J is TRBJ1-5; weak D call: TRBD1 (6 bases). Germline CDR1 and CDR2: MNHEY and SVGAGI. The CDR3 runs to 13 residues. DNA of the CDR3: TGTGCCAGCGGAGCCGGGGGCAATCACCCCCAGCATTTT. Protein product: CASGAGGNHPQHF.

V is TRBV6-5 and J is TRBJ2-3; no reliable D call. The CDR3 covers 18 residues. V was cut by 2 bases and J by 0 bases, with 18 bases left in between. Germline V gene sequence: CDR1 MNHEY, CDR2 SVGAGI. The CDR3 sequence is CASSYIIPPEASTDTQYF. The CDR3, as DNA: TGTGCCAGCAGTTACATAATCCCCCCAGAAGCAAGCACAGATACGCAGTATTTT.

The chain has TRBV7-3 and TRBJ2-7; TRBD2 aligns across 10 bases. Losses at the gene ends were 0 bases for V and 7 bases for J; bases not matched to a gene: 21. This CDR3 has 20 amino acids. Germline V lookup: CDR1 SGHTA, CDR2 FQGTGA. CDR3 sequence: CASSLTRGPLAGARLAEQYF. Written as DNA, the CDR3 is TGTGCCAGCAGCTTAACAAGGGGGCCTCTAGCGGGGGCCCGGTTAGCGGAGCAGTACTTC.

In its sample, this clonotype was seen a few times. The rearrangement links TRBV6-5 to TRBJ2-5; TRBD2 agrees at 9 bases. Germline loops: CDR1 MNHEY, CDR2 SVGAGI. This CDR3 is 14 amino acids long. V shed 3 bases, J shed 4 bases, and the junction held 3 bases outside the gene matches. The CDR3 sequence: CASSYSGGGETQYF. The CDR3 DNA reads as TGTGCCAGCAGTTATAGCGGGGGCGGAGAGACCCAGTACTTC.

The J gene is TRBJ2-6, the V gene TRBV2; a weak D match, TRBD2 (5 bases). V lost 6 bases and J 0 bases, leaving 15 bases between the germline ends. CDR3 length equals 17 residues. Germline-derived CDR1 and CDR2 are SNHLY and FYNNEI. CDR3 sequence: CASSGDSGSSGANVLTF. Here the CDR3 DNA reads TGTGCCAGCAGCGGTGACTCGGGAAGCTCTGGGGCCAACGTCCTGACTTTC.

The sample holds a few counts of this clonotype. The CDR3 spells CAWSVTVNTEAFF. The CDR3 nucleotides read TGTGCCTGGAGTGTTACGGTGAACACTGAAGCTTTCTTT. The V gene is TRBV30, the J gene TRBJ1-1, with D uncertain. The germline V gene has CDR1 GTSNPN and CDR2 SVGIG (reference sequence). V was trimmed by 0 bases and J by 0 bases, leaving 5 bases between them. CDR3 length: 13 residues.

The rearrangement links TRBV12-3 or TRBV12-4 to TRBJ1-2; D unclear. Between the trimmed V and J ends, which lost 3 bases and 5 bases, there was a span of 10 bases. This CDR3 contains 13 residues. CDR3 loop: CASSFSGSYGYTF. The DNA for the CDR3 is TGTGCCAGCAGTTTTTCCGGGTCGTATGGCTACACCTTC.

The CDR3 nucleotides read TGTGCCAGCAGCGCACGACTAGCGGGGGTTACAGATACGCAGTATTTT. Translated: CASSARLAGVTDTQYF. The chain joins TRBV13 to TRBJ2-3, with 12 bases lining up with TRBD2. The CDR3 consists of 16 residues. Germline V gives CDR1 PRHDT, CDR2 FYEKMQ (reference sequence). Germline trimming cut 5 bases from V and 3 bases from J; bases unmatched to any gene: 6.

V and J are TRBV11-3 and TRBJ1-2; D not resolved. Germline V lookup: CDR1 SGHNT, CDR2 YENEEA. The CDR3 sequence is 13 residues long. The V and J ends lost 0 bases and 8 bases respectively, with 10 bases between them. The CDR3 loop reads CASSLDPGPGYTF. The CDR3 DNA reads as TGTGCCAGCAGCTTAGATCCGGGTCCGGGCTACACCTTC.

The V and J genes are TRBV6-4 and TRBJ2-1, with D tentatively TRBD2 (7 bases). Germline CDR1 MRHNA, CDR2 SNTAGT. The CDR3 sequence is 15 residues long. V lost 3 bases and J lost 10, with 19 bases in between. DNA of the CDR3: TGTGCCAGCAGTGAAGAGGGGCGGGGGCCTCGGGAGCAGTTCTTC. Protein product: CASSEEGRGPREQFF.

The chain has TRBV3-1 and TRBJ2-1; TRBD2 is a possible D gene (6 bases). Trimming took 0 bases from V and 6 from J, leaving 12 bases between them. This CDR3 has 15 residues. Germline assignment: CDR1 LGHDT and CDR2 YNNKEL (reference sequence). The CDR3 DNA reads TGTGCCAGCAGCCAAGATAGCACTAGCCGCAATGAGCAGTTCTTC. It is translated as CASSQDSTSRNEQFF.

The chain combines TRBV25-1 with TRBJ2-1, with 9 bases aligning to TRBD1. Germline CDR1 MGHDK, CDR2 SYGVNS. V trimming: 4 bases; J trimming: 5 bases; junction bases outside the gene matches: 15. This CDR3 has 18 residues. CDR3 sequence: CASSGGTGRNSENNEQFF. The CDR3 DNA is TGTGCCAGCAGTGGCGGGACAGGGAGGAATAGTGAAAACAATGAGCAGTTCTTC.

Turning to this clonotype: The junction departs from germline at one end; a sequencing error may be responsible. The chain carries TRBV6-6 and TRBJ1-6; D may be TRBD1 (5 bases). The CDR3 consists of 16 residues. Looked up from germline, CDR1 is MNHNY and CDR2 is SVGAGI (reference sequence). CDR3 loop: CASSYSGPEVDSPLHF. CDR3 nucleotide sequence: TGTGCCAGCAGTTACTCGGGGCCGGAGGTAGATTCACCCCTCCATTTT.

The DNA for the CDR3 is TGTGCCAGCAGTTACGGTTTAGAAAAACTGTTTTTT. Translation: CASSYGLEKLFF. The rearrangement uses TRBV6-2 or TRBV6-3 and TRBJ1-4; no clear D. The germline V and J ends were trimmed by 2 bases and 8 bases, with 6 bases remaining between them. Germline V gives CDR1 MNHEY, CDR2 SVGEGT. The CDR3 spans 12 residues.

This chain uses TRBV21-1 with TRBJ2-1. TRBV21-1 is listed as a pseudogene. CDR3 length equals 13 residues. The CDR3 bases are TGTGCCAGCAGCAAAGGACACTACAATGAGCAGTTCTTC. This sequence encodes CASSKGHYNEQFF.

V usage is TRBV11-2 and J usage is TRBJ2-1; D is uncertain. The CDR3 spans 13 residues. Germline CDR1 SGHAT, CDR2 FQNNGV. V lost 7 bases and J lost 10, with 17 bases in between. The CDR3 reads CASTRTMEPEQFF. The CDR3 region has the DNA TGTGCCAGCACTCGAACTATGGAGCCCGAGCAGTTCTTC.

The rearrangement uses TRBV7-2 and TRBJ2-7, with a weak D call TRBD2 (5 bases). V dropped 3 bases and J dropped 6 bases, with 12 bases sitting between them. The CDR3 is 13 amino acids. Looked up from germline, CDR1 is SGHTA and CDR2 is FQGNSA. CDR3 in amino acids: CASSLVLGGEQYF. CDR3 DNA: TGTGCCAGCAGCTTGGTACTAGGCGGCGAGCAGTACTTC.

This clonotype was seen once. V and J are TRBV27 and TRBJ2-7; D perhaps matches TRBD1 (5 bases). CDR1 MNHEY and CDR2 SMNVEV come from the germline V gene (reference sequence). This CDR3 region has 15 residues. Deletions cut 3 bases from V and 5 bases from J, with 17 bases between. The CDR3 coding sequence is TGTGCCAGCAGTTTCGACCTAGGGGCTGTAAACGAGCAGTACTTC. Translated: CASSFDLGAVNEQYF.